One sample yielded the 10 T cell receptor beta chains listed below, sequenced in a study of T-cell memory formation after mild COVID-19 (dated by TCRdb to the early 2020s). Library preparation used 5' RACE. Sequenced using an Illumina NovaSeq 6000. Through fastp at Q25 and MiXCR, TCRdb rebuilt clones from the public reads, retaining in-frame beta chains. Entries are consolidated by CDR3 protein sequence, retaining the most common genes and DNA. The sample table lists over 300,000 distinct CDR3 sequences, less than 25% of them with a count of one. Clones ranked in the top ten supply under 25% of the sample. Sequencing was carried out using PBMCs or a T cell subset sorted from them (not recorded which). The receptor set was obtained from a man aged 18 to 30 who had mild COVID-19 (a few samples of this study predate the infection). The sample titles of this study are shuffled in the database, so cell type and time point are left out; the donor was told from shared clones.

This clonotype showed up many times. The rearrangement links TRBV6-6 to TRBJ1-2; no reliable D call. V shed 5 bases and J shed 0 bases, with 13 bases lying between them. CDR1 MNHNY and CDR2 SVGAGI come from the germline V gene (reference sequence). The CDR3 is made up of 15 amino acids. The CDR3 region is CASSLGSGTNYGYTF. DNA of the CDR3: TGTGCCAGCAGTCTCGGCTCGGGCACTAACTATGGCTACACCTTC.

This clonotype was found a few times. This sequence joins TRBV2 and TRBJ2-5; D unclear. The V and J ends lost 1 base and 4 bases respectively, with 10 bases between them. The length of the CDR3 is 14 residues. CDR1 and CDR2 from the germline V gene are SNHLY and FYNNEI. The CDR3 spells CASSEVGRGETQYF. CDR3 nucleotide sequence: TGTGCCAGCAGTGAAGTAGGGCGCGGAGAGACCCAGTACTTC. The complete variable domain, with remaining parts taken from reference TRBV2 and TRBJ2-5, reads EPEVTQTPSHQVTQMGQEVILRCVPISNHLYFYWYRQILGQKVEFLVSFYNNEISEKSEIFDDQFSVERPDGSNFTLKIRSTKLEDSAMYFCASSEVGRGETQYFGPGTRLLVL.

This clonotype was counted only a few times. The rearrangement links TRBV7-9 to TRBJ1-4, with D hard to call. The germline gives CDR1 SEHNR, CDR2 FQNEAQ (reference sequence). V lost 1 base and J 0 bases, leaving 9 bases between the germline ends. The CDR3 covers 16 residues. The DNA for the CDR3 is TGTGCCAGCAGCTTAGGCCGAGTTGCAACTAATGAAAAACTGTTTTTT. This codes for CASSLGRVATNEKLFF.

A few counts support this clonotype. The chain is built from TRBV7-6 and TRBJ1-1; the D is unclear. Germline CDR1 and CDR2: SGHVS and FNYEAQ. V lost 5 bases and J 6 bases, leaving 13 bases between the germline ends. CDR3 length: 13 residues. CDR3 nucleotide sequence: TGTGCCAGCAGCCCGTCGGTAGGCGCTGAAGCTTTCTTT. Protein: CASSPSVGAEAFF.

The CDR3 DNA sequence: TGTGCCAGCAACCCGGATAACAATCAGCCCCAGCATTTT. It translates to CASNPDNNQPQHF. The J gene is TRBJ1-5, the V gene TRBV6-2 or TRBV6-3; D is unclear. V dropped 7 bases and J dropped 3 bases, with 10 bases sitting between them. The CDR3 consists of 13 residues. Germline lookup yields CDR1 MNHEY and CDR2 SVGEGT.

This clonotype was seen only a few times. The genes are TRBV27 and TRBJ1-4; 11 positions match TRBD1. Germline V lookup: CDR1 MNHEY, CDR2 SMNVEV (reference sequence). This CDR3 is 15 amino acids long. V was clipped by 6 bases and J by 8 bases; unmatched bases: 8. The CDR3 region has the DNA TGTGCCAGCAGCTGGACAGGGGGCGCAGGAGAAAAACTGTTTTTT. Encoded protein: CASSWTGGAGEKLFF.

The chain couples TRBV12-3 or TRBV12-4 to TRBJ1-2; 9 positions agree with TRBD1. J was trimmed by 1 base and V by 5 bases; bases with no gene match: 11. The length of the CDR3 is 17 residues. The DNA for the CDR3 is TGTGCCAGCAGTCCCTGGGACAGGGCCGAGAGTAACTATGGCTACACCTTC. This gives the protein CASSPWDRAESNYGYTF.

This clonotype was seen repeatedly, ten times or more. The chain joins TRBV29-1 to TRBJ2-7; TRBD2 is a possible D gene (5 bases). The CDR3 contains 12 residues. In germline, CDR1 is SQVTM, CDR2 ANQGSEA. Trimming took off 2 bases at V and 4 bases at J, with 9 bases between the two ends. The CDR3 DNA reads TGCAGCGTTGAAACTAGGGATTACGAGCAGTACTTC. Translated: CSVETRDYEQYF.

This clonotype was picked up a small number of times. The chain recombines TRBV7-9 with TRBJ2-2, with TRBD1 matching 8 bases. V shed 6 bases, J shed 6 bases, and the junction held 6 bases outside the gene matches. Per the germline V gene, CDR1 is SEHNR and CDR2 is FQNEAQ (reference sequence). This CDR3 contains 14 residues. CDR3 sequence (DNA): TGTGCCAGCAGTCGACAGGGGACCGCCGGGGAGCTGTTTTTT. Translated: CASSRQGTAGELFF.

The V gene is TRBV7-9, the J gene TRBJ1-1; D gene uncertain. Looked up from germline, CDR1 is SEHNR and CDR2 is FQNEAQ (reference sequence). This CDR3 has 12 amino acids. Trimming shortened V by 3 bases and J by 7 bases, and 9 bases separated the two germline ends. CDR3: CASSLASSEAFF. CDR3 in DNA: TGTGCCAGCAGCTTGGCATCCAGTGAAGCTTTCTTT.